A selection of T cell receptor beta chains follows, all from one sample in a study of identical twins. TCRdb passed the 5' RACE reads through MiXCR, listing each CDR3 protein once. The table lists hundreds of thousands of distinct CDR3 sequences, about 20% of them singletons. This sample was also put to use in a study of T cells expressing NK-cell markers.

The source material was PBMCs. These receptor sequences come from a woman under 30 in good health. The CDR3 runs from the conserved cysteine through the conserved F or W. Fields, in order: D gene, V gene, J gene, clone size, CDR3 protein, CDR3 DNA. A D gene is named only where the DNA matches it firmly. Where a row states a size, it is once, few, many or the class of an expanded clone; other rows omit it.

-	TRBV30	TRBJ2-2	-	CAWSVGLTTGELFF	TGTGCCTGGAGTGTTGGACTTACTACCGGGGAGCTGTTTTTT
-	TRBV6-2/TRBV6-3	TRBJ2-2	few	CASSARLDIGELFF	TGTGCCAGCAGTGCCAGACTAGATATCGGGGAGCTGTTTTTT
-	TRBV6-5	TRBJ2-1	few	CASSYGRGPSHNEQFF	TGTGCCAGCAGTTACGGTCGGGGGCCCTCCCACAATGAGCAGTTCTTC
-	TRBV12-3/TRBV12-4	TRBJ2-7	-	CASSSRGISSYEQYF	TGTGCCAGCAGCAGCAGGGGTATTAGCTCCTACGAGCAGTACTTC
-	TRBV3-1	TRBJ1-1	few	CASSQGYREGTEAFF	TGTGCCAGCAGCCAAGGGTACAGGGAGGGCACTGAAGCTTTCTTT
TRBD1	TRBV20-1	TRBJ2-7	-	CSATGTGTPYEQYF	TGCAGTGCCACCGGGACAGGGACCCCATACGAGCAGTACTTC
TRBD2	TRBV20-1	TRBJ2-1	-	CSATPGLAENEQFF	TGCAGTGCCACCCCGGGACTAGCGGAAAATGAGCAGTTCTTC
TRBD2	TRBV3-1	TRBJ2-1	-	CASSQKKRGLAGEGNEQFF	TGTGCCAGCAGCCAAAAAAAACGAGGACTAGCGGGGGAAGGCAATGAGCAGTTCTTC
-	TRBV7-9	TRBJ2-7	-	CASSSATTSYEQYF	TGTGCCAGCAGCTCCGCGACTACTTCCTACGAGCAGTACTTC
-	TRBV12-3/TRBV12-4	TRBJ2-5	-	CASSLGANQETQYF	TGTGCCAGCAGTCTCGGGGCAAACCAAGAGACCCAGTACTTC
-	TRBV27	TRBJ1-3	many	CASSLMGPGAAGNTIYF	TGTGCCAGCAGTTTAATGGGGCCGGGGGCTGCTGGAAACACCATATATTTT
-	TRBV6-5	TRBJ2-1	-	CASSYPDRIISYNEQFF	TGTGCCAGCAGTTACCCGGACAGAATCATCTCCTACAATGAGCAGTTCTTC
-	TRBV5-1	TRBJ2-5	-	CASSLARNAPSKETQYF	TGCGCCAGCAGCTTGGCCAGGAATGCACCGTCAAAAGAGACCCAGTACTTC